These T cell receptor beta chains were read from a single sample in a study of blood T cell repertoires in COVID-19. Data came from immunoSEQ multiplex PCR; TCRdb stores just in-frame clones and leaves some out. The sample has around 150,000 clones, over 60% seen once. The material sequenced was peripheral blood. The receptors originated from a woman of 80 years or more with active or convalescent COVID-19. The CDR3 runs from the conserved cysteine through the conserved F or W. A D gene is named only where the DNA matches it firmly. The size of a clone is reported for some rows only, either as once, few or many, or as a class for expanded clones.

J gene: TRBJ2-4; V gene: TRBV27; D gene: TRBD1; clone size: once; CDR3 DNA: TGTGCCAGCAAAAAACCTGGACAGGGGGCCAAAAACATTCAGTACTTC; CDR3 protein: CASKKPGQGAKNIQYF
J gene: TRBJ2-2; V gene: TRBV11-3; D gene: NA; clone size: NA; CDR3 DNA: TGTGCCAGCAGCCTCGGGGGGCCAGTAAACACCGGGGAGCTGTTTTTT; CDR3 protein: CASSLGGPVNTGELFF
J gene: TRBJ2-2; V gene: TRBV5-4; D gene: TRBD2; clone size: NA; CDR3 DNA: TGTGCCAGCAGCCCGAAGCGGGGGGCAATCGGGGAGCTGTTTTTT; CDR3 protein: CASSPKRGAIGELFF
J gene: TRBJ1-5; V gene: TRBV19; D gene: TRBD1; clone size: NA; CDR3 DNA: TGTGCCAGTAGCCGGGACAGGGTCTGGAGCAATCAGCCCCAGCATTTT; CDR3 protein: CASSRDRVWSNQPQHF
J gene: TRBJ1-1; V gene: TRBV30; D gene: NA; clone size: NA; CDR3 DNA: TGTGCCTGGAGCGCAGTCGGGGGATCGAACACTGAAGCTTTCTTT; CDR3 protein: CAWSAVGGSNTEAFF
J gene: TRBJ1-1; V gene: TRBV11-2; D gene: TRBD1; clone size: NA; CDR3 DNA: TGTGCCAGCAGCTTATCCGGCAGGGGGGATGAAGCTTTCTTT; CDR3 protein: CASSLSGRGDEAFF
J gene: TRBJ1-3; V gene: TRBV6-1; D gene: TRBD1; clone size: NA; CDR3 DNA: TGTGCCAGCAGTGAAAACAGGGGCTCCACTGGAAACACCATATATTTT; CDR3 protein: CASSENRGSTGNTIYF
J gene: TRBJ1-1; V gene: TRBV12-3/TRBV12-4; D gene: NA; clone size: NA; CDR3 DNA: TGTGCCAGCAGTTTACAGGCGAACACTGAAGCTTTCTTT; CDR3 protein: CASSLQANTEAFF
J gene: TRBJ2-4; V gene: TRBV4-1; D gene: TRBD2; clone size: NA; CDR3 DNA: TGCGCCAGCAGCCAAGATTCTGGCGGGGGGTTCAAAAACATTCAGTACTTC; CDR3 protein: CASSQDSGGGFKNIQYF
J gene: TRBJ2-5; V gene: TRBV12-3/TRBV12-4; D gene: NA; clone size: NA; CDR3 DNA: TGTGCCAGCAGTTCCGGGAACCAAGAGACCCAGTACTTC; CDR3 protein: CASSSGNQETQYF
J gene: TRBJ1-2; V gene: TRBV20-1; D gene: NA; clone size: NA; CDR3 DNA: TGCAGTGCTAGATCCGGGTTGGGCTACACCTTC; CDR3 protein: CSARSGLGYTF
J gene: TRBJ2-2; V gene: TRBV23-1; D gene: TRBD1; clone size: NA; CDR3 DNA: TGCGCCAGCTTTACAGGGGATCACGGGGAGCTGTTTTTT; CDR3 protein: CASFTGDHGELFF
J gene: TRBJ2-7; V gene: TRBV5-5; D gene: TRBD1; clone size: NA; CDR3 DNA: TGTGCCAGCAGCGCACTTCTCGGGACAGGGTTTTCCTACGAGCAGTACTTC; CDR3 protein: CASSALLGTGFSYEQYF
J gene: TRBJ1-3; V gene: TRBV6-5; D gene: NA; clone size: few; CDR3 DNA: TGTGCCAGCAGTTACTTGGGGCACTCTGGAAACACCATATATTTT; CDR3 protein: CASSYLGHSGNTIYF
J gene: TRBJ1-1; V gene: TRBV10-3; D gene: NA; clone size: NA; CDR3 DNA: TGTGCCATCAGTGATTTGCTCGGGAACACTGAAGCTTTCTTT; CDR3 protein: CAISDLLGNTEAFF
J gene: TRBJ1-1; V gene: TRBV7-2; D gene: NA; clone size: NA; CDR3 DNA: TGTGCCAGCAGCTCTCAGGGGAGAGGGAGCACTGAAGCTTTCTTT; CDR3 protein: CASSSQGRGSTEAFF
J gene: TRBJ1-2; V gene: TRBV6-5; D gene: NA; clone size: NA; CDR3 DNA: TGTGCCAGCAGTTCAAACCAGGGGAACTATGGCTACACCTTC; CDR3 protein: CASSSNQGNYGYTF
J gene: TRBJ2-1; V gene: TRBV7-8; D gene: TRBD2; clone size: NA; CDR3 DNA: TGTGCCAGCAGCTTAATTCGACTAGCGGTCTACAATGAGCAGTTCTTC; CDR3 protein: CASSLIRLAVYNEQFF
J gene: TRBJ1-5; V gene: TRBV19; D gene: NA; clone size: NA; CDR3 DNA: TGTGCCAGCAGAACAGGCGGGACCCAAAGTTGGCCCCAGCATTTT; CDR3 protein: CASRTGGTQSWPQHF
J gene: TRBJ1-1; V gene: TRBV29-1; D gene: TRBD1; clone size: NA; CDR3 DNA: TGCAGCGTTGTACCTCAGGGGGTGGGGACTGAAGCTTTCTTT; CDR3 protein: CSVVPQGVGTEAFF
J gene: TRBJ1-2; V gene: TRBV18; D gene: NA; clone size: once; CDR3 DNA: TGTGCCAGCTCACCAGCTGGGCTTTATGGCTACACCTTC; CDR3 protein: CASSPAGLYGYTF
J gene: TRBJ1-5; V gene: TRBV15; D gene: TRBD1; clone size: NA; CDR3 DNA: TGTGCCACCAGCACAACCCTGACAGGGAACAATCAGCCCCAGCATTTT; CDR3 protein: CATSTTLTGNNQPQHF
J gene: TRBJ1-2; V gene: TRBV10-2; D gene: TRBD1; clone size: NA; CDR3 DNA: TGCGCCAGCAGTGATAGCAGGGGGCCCTTCTATGGCTACACCTTC; CDR3 protein: CASSDSRGPFYGYTF
J gene: TRBJ1-6; V gene: TRBV6-2/TRBV6-3; D gene: TRBD1; clone size: few; CDR3 DNA: TGTGCCAGCAGCAAACGACAGGGGAGGATTTCACCCCTCCACTTT; CDR3 protein: CASSKRQGRISPLHF
J gene: TRBJ2-1; V gene: TRBV12-3/TRBV12-4; D gene: NA; clone size: NA; CDR3 DNA: TGTGCCAGCAGACCGGCGGACAATGAGCAGTTCTTC; CDR3 protein: CASRPADNEQFF
J gene: TRBJ1-3; V gene: TRBV5-5; D gene: NA; clone size: NA; CDR3 DNA: TGTGCCAGCAGCTCCGCCGGGACACAGGGAAACACCATATATTTT; CDR3 protein: CASSSAGTQGNTIYF
J gene: TRBJ1-5; V gene: TRBV28; D gene: TRBD1; clone size: few; CDR3 DNA: TGTGCCAGCAGTTTAAGGAGGGGGACAGGGTTCAGCAATCAGCCCCAGCATTTT; CDR3 protein: CASSLRRGTGFSNQPQHF
J gene: TRBJ1-1; V gene: TRBV2; D gene: NA; clone size: NA; CDR3 DNA: TGTGCCAGCAGTGGAGGTCGTTCCACTGAAGCTTTCTTT; CDR3 protein: CASSGGRSTEAFF
J gene: TRBJ2-2; V gene: TRBV6-5; D gene: NA; clone size: few; CDR3 DNA: TGTGCCAGCATCCTAACTGGTTCCGGGGAGCTGTTTTTT; CDR3 protein: CASILTGSGELFF
J gene: TRBJ2-7; V gene: TRBV2; D gene: NA; clone size: NA; CDR3 DNA: TGTGCCAGCAGTGAACCGCCTAGCGCAAGCAGCTACGAGCAGTACTTC; CDR3 protein: CASSEPPSASSYEQYF
J gene: TRBJ2-5; V gene: TRBV5-5; D gene: TRBD2; clone size: NA; CDR3 DNA: TGTGCCAGCAGCTTTGGTAGCGGGGGGGGTGGGGAGACCCAGTACTTC; CDR3 protein: CASSFGSGGGGETQYF
J gene: TRBJ2-5; V gene: TRBV30; D gene: TRBD1; clone size: NA; CDR3 DNA: TGTGCCTGGAGACAGGGGTGGAAGACCCAGTACTTC; CDR3 protein: CAWRQGWKTQYF
J gene: TRBJ2-1; V gene: TRBV9; D gene: NA; clone size: few; CDR3 DNA: TGTGCCAGCAGCGTAGGTCCGGGAGACTACAATGAGCAGTTCTTC; CDR3 protein: CASSVGPGDYNEQFF
J gene: TRBJ1-6; V gene: TRBV11-2; D gene: NA; clone size: NA; CDR3 DNA: TGTGCCAGCAGCCATTCCTTCACAGGGTCTTCATATAATTCACCCCTCCACTTT; CDR3 protein: CASSHSFTGSSYNSPLHF
J gene: TRBJ1-6; V gene: TRBV20-1; D gene: TRBD1; clone size: NA; CDR3 DNA: TGCAGTGCTAGTAACAGGGGTTCACCCCTCCACTTT; CDR3 protein: CSASNRGSPLHF
J gene: TRBJ1-4; V gene: TRBV5-1; D gene: TRBD1; clone size: NA; CDR3 DNA: TGCGCCAGCAGCTCGGGGACAGCGGATGAAAAACTGTTTTTT; CDR3 protein: CASSSGTADEKLFF
J gene: TRBJ2-3; V gene: TRBV3-1/TRBV3-2; D gene: NA; clone size: NA; CDR3 DNA: TGTGCCAGCAGCCAAGGAAGCCGGGATACGCAGTATTTT; CDR3 protein: CASSQGSRDTQYF
J gene: TRBJ2-5; V gene: TRBV7-7; D gene: TRBD2; clone size: NA; CDR3 DNA: TGTGCTAGCAGCCGTAGCGGGGGGGCGGAGACCCAGTACTTC; CDR3 protein: CASSRSGGAETQYF
J gene: TRBJ1-2; V gene: TRBV25-1; D gene: NA; clone size: NA; CDR3 DNA: TGTGCCAGCAGTGAATCTGGGCCAGAGTATGGCTACACCTTC; CDR3 protein: CASSESGPEYGYTF
J gene: TRBJ1-5; V gene: TRBV28; D gene: NA; clone size: few; CDR3 DNA: TGTGCCAGCACCCAAGGAGGGCCTAGCAATCAGCCCCAGCATTTT; CDR3 protein: CASTQGGPSNQPQHF
J gene: TRBJ1-2; V gene: TRBV2; D gene: TRBD1; clone size: few; CDR3 DNA: TGTGCCAGCAGATTGACAGGGGACGCCAACTATGGCTACACCTTC; CDR3 protein: CASRLTGDANYGYTF
J gene: TRBJ2-7; V gene: TRBV28; D gene: TRBD1; clone size: NA; CDR3 DNA: TGTGCCAGCAGTCTTGAGGGGGCATCCTACGAGCAGTACTTC; CDR3 protein: CASSLEGASYEQYF
J gene: TRBJ1-2; V gene: TRBV3-1/TRBV3-2; D gene: TRBD1; clone size: NA; CDR3 DNA: TGTGCCAGCAGCCTGAGACAGGGGGCGGGCGGCTACACCTTC; CDR3 protein: CASSLRQGAGGYTF
J gene: TRBJ1-2; V gene: TRBV27; D gene: NA; clone size: NA; CDR3 DNA: TGTGCCAGCAGTTACAGGTATAACTATGGCTACACCTTC; CDR3 protein: CASSYRYNYGYTF
J gene: TRBJ1-4; V gene: TRBV5-5; D gene: NA; clone size: NA; CDR3 DNA: TGTGCCAGCAGCTTGGACGGAGCTAATGAAAAACTGTTTTTT; CDR3 protein: CASSLDGANEKLFF
J gene: TRBJ2-7; V gene: TRBV27; D gene: NA; clone size: NA; CDR3 DNA: TGTGCCAGCAGTTTATATCGGGACACCTTGACCTACGAGCAGTACTTC; CDR3 protein: CASSLYRDTLTYEQYF
J gene: TRBJ2-7; V gene: TRBV15; D gene: NA; clone size: few; CDR3 DNA: TGTGCCACCAGCAGAGATCTGGCCAACGAGCAGTACTTC; CDR3 protein: CATSRDLANEQYF
J gene: TRBJ1-2; V gene: TRBV7-3; D gene: NA; clone size: NA; CDR3 DNA: TGTGCCAGCAGCTTGAACAGGGTTGGGTCCTACACCTTC; CDR3 protein: CASSLNRVGSYTF
J gene: TRBJ1-5; V gene: TRBV5-5; D gene: TRBD1; clone size: NA; CDR3 DNA: TGTGCCAGCAGCTTGCGGCCTTTGGTGGGACAGGGAGAAAATCAGCCCCAGCATTTT; CDR3 protein: CASSLRPLVGQGENQPQHF
J gene: TRBJ2-5; V gene: TRBV5-1; D gene: NA; clone size: NA; CDR3 DNA: TGCGCCAGCAGCTTCATCCCAGGAATAGCGACTGAGACCCAGTACTTC; CDR3 protein: CASSFIPGIATETQYF
J gene: TRBJ1-1; V gene: TRBV28; D gene: NA; clone size: NA; CDR3 DNA: TGTGCCAGCAGCAAAACAGGGAGGAACACTGAAGCTTTCTTT; CDR3 protein: CASSKTGRNTEAFF
J gene: TRBJ1-6; V gene: TRBV30; D gene: TRBD1; clone size: NA; CDR3 DNA: TGTGCCTGGAGATCGGGACAGCCGAATTCACCCCTCCACTTT; CDR3 protein: CAWRSGQPNSPLHF
J gene: TRBJ1-5; V gene: TRBV7-2; D gene: TRBD1; clone size: NA; CDR3 DNA: TGTGCCAGCAGCCCTCGATCCGGGACAGGGAATCAGCCCCAGCATTTT; CDR3 protein: CASSPRSGTGNQPQHF
J gene: TRBJ1-2; V gene: TRBV19; D gene: NA; clone size: NA; CDR3 DNA: TGTGCCAGTAGTATGACATCGGGGTATGGCTACACCTTC; CDR3 protein: CASSMTSGYGYTF
J gene: TRBJ1-2; V gene: TRBV27; D gene: TRBD1; clone size: NA; CDR3 DNA: TGTGCCAGCAGTTTAGTAGGGGGCGTAGATGGCTACACCTTC; CDR3 protein: CASSLVGGVDGYTF
J gene: TRBJ1-4; V gene: TRBV25-1; D gene: NA; clone size: NA; CDR3 DNA: TGTGCCAGCAGTGAAACACAGGGTAGTGAAAAACTGTTTTTT; CDR3 protein: CASSETQGSEKLFF